This TCR beta chain is drawn from a study of T cell repertoires in cytomegalovirus infection. Whole-study context: CMV infection together with matching HLA type was indicated by public TCR beta signatures.

As to this clonotype: The antigen remains unidentified.

With 2 bases removed from V and 2 bases from J, the gap between germline ends came to 8 bases. The CDR3 runs to 14 residues. In germline, CDR1 is KGHDR, CDR2 SFDVKD. Study findings and constraints: Dominating the ex vivo response were TCR beta clonotypes that were CMV-specific and HLA-C-restricted.

TCRdb used MiXCR to reprocess the reads, holding one entry per CDR3 protein. The sample has 150,000 to 200,000 distinct CDR3 sequences, 15% to 20% seen once. The sample consisted of CD8+ T cells from PBMCs. The origin of this receptor is a human donor in good health (CMV status not recorded). Some clones in this sample may be carry-over from other donors' samples. This chain links TRBV24-1 with TRBJ2-5, with D possibly being TRBD2 (5 bases). The DNA for the CDR3 is TGTGCCACCAGTGATTGGTCGGGGCAAGAGACCCAGTACTTC. It specifies CATSDWSGQETQYF.